This passage covers 3 T cell receptor beta chains from one sample sequenced in a study of T cell responses to AZD1222 COVID-19 vaccine. The assay was immunoSEQ multiplex PCR, and TCRdb's table has in-frame clones only and misses some. The data show more than 120,000 clones, just over 85% seen once. Here the sequenced sample was peripheral blood, taken 28 days after the second AZD1222 dose. The receptors come from an adult who received the AZD1222 COVID-19 vaccine.

The chain employs TRBV9 and TRBJ1-2, with D uncertain. This CDR3 comprises 15 residues. Looked up from germline, CDR1 is SGDLS and CDR2 is YYNGEE. Trimming took 3 bases from V and 3 from J, leaving 15 bases between them. The CDR3 is CASSASLDVDYGYTF. The CDR3 coding sequence is TGTGCCAGCAGCGCCTCCCTGGACGTTGACTATGGCTACACCTTC.

The count of this clone is one. CDR3 bases: TGTGCCAGCAGCCCAGCACCGGACAGGGCACCTACCGAGCAGTACTTC. Translation: CASSPAPDRAPTEQYF. J is TRBJ2-7 and V is TRBV4-2, with 8 bases that match TRBD1. The CDR3 length is 16 residues. With 4 bases clipped from V and 6 bases from J, the junction kept 14 bases outside the gene matches. Per the germline V gene, CDR1 is LGHNA and CDR2 is YNFKEQ.

The chain couples TRBV5-4 to TRBJ1-1; a possible D gene is TRBD1 (5 bases). The V end was cut by 3 bases, the J end by 4 bases, with 7 bases between. The CDR3 contains 12 residues. CDR1 and CDR2 (germline): SGHNT, YYREEE (reference sequence). The CDR3 coding sequence is TGTGCCAGCAGCTGGGGGGGCACTGAAGCTTTCTTT. It codes for CASSWGGTEAFF.